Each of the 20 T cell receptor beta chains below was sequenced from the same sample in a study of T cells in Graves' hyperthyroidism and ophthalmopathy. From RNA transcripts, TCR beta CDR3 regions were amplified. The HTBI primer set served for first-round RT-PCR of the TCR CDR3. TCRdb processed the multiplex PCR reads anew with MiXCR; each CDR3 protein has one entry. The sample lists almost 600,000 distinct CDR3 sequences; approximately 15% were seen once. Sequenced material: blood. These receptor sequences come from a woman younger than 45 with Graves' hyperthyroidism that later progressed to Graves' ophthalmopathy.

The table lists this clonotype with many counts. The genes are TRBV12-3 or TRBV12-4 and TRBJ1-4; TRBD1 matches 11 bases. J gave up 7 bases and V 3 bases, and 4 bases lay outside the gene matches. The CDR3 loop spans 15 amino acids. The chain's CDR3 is CASSFGTGGTEKLFF. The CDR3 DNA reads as TGTGCCAGCAGTTTTGGGACAGGGGGGACTGAAAAACTGTTTTTT.

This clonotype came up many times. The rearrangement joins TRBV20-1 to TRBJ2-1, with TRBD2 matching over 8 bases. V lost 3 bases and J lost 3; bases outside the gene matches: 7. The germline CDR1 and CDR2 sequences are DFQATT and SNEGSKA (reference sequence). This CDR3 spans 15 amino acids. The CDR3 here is CSARVTSGDYNEQFF. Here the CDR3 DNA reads TGCAGTGCTAGGGTTACTAGCGGAGACTACAATGAGCAGTTCTTC.

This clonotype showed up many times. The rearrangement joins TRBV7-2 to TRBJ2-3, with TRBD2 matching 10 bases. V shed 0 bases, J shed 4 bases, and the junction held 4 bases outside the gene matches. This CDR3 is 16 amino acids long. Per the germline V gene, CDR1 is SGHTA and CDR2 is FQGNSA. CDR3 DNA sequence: TGTGCCAGCAGCTTAGCTTTAGCGGGAGGCTCAGATACGCAGTATTTT. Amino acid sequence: CASSLALAGGSDTQYF.

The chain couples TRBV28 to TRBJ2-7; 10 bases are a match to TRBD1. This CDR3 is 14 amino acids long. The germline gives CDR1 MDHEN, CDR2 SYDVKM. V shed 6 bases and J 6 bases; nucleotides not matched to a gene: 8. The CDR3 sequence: CASSPDRGPPEQYF. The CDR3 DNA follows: TGTGCCAGCAGCCCCGACAGGGGGCCGCCCGAGCAGTACTTC.

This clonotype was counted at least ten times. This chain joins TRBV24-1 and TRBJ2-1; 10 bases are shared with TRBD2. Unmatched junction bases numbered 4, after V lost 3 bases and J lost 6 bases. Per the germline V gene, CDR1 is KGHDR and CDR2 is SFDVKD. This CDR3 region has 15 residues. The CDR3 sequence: CATSDRSGRANEQFF. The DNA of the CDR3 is TGTGCCACCAGTGATCGAAGCGGGAGGGCCAATGAGCAGTTCTTC.

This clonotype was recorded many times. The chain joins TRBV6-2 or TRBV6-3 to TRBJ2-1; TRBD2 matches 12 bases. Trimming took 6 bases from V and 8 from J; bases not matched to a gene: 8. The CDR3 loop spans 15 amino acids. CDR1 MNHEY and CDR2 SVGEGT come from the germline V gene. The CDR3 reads CASSQLAGGSDEQFF. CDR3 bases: TGTGCCAGCAGCCAACTAGCGGGAGGCAGCGATGAGCAGTTCTTC.

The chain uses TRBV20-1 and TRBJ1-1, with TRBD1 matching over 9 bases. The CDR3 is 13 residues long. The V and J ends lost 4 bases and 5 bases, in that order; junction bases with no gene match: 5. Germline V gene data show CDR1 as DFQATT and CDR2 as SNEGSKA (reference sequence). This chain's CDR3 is CSATKDRGTEAFF. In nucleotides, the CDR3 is TGCAGTGCTACAAAGGACAGGGGAACTGAAGCTTTCTTT.

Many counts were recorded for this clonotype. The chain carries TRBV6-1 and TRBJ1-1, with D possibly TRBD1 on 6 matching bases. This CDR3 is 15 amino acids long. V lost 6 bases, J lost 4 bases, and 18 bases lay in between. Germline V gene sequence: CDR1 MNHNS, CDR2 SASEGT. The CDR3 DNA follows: TGTGCCAGCAGCCTTTCAGGGGCTGCGGGCACTGAAGCTTTCTTT. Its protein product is CASSLSGAAGTEAFF.

The chain's CDR3 is CASSLTAGVHFNTF. CDR3 nucleotides: TGTGCCAGCAGTTTAACGGCAGGGGTGCACTTTAACACCTTC. V usage is TRBV28 and J usage is TRBJ1-2; TRBD1 might be the D (6 bases). The CDR3 spans 14 residues. The V end was cut by 2 bases, the J end by 12 bases, with 19 bases between. Germline V gives CDR1 MDHEN, CDR2 SYDVKM.

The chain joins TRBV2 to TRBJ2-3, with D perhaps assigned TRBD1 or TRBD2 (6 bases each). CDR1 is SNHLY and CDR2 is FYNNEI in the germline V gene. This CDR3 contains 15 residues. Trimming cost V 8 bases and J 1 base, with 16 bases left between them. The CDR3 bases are TGTGCCAGCGGGGGGACAAAGGCGGGCACAGATACGCAGTATTTT. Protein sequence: CASGGTKAGTDTQYF.

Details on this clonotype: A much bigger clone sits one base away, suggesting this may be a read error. This chain's CDR3 is CASSISWTRTGNEQFF. The CDR3 DNA reads TGTGCCAGTAGTATATCTTGGACGAGAACTGGCAATGAGCAGTTCTTC. The chain joins TRBV19 to TRBJ2-1; D ambiguous. V lost 2 bases and J lost 6, with 17 bases in between. Germline V lookup: CDR1 LNHDA, CDR2 SQIVND (reference sequence). The length of the CDR3 is 16 residues.

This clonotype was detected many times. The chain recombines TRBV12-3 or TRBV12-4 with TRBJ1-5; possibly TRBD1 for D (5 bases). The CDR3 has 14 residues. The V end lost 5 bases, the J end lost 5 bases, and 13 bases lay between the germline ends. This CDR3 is CASSRGGADQPQHF. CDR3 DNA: TGTGCCAGCAGTCGCGGAGGGGCCGATCAGCCCCAGCATTTT.

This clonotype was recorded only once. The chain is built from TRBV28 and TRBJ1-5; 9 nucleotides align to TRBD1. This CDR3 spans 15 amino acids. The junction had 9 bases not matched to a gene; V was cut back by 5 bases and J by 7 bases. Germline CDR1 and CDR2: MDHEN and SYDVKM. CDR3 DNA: TGTGCCAGCAGTGTGCCGGGACAGGGCGCCCAGCCCCAGCATTTT. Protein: CASSVPGQGAQPQHF.

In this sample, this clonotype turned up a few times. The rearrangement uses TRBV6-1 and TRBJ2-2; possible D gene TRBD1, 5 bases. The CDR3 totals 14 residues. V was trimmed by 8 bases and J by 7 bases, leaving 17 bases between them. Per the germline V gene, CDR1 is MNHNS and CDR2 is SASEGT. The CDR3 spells CASGNTGDSGELFF. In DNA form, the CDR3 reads TGTGCCAGCGGTAACACAGGAGACAGCGGGGAGCTGTTTTTT.

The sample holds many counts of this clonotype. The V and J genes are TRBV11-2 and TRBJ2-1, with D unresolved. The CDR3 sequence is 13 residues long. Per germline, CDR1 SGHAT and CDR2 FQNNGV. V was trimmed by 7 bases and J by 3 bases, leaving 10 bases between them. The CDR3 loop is CASTPRSYNEQFF. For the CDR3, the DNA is TGTGCCAGCACCCCTAGGAGCTACAATGAGCAGTTCTTC.

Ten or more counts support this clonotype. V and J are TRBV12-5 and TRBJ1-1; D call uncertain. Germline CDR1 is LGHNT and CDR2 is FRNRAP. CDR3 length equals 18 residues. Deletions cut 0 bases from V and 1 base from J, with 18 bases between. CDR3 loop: CASGLVLGSETGNTEAFF. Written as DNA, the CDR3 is TGTGCTAGTGGTTTGGTACTGGGGTCCGAGACGGGGAACACTGAAGCTTTCTTT.

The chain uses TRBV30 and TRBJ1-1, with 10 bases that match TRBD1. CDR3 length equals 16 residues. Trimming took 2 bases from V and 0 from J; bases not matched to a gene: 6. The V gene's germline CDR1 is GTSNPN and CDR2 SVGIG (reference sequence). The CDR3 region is CAWSRDRGVVNTEAFF. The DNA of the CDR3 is TGTGCCTGGAGTCGGGACAGGGGAGTCGTGAACACTGAAGCTTTCTTT.

CDR3 in amino acids: CASSLGTGTSTDTQYF. CDR3 nucleotides: TGTGCCAGCAGCTTGGGGACAGGGACTAGCACAGATACGCAGTATTTT. This chain links TRBV12-3 or TRBV12-4 with TRBJ2-3, with 9 bases matching TRBD1. V lost 6 bases, J lost 0 bases, and 7 bases stayed unmatched. There are 16 residues in the CDR3.

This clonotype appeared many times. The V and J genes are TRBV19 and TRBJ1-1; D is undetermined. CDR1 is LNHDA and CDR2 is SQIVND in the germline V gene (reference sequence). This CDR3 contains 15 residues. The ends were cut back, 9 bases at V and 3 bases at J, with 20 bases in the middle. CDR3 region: CASTYRSLKDTEAFF. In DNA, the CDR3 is TGTGCCAGCACTTATCGGTCTTTAAAGGACACTGAAGCTTTCTTT. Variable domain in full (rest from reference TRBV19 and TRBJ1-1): DGGITQSPKYLFRKEGQNVTLSCEQNLNHDAMYWYRQDPGQGLRLIYYSQIVNDFQKGDIAEGYSVSREKKESFPLTVTSAQKNPTAFYLCASTYRSLKDTEAFFGQGTRLTVV.

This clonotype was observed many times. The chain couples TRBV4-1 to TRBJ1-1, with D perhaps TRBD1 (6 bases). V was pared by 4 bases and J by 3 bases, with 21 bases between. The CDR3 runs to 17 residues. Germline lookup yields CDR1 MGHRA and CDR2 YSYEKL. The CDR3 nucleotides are TGCGCCAGCAGCCCGTTGTTAGTCCTTAGGGGGGACACTGAAGCTTTCTTT. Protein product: CASSPLLVLRGDTEAFF.